This T cell receptor (beta chain) originates from a study of blood T cell repertoires in COVID-19. Study summary: Sources were T cells, B-cell-depleted T cells, or PBMCs; the material itself was cDNA or gDNA.

The length of the CDR3 is 13 residues. V lost 5 bases and J 7 bases, leaving 11 bases between the germline ends. Looked up from germline, CDR1 is SGHTA and CDR2 is FQGTGA. As processed by the authors: Quantification of nucleated cells was approximated via reference gene primer amplification. Sequencing was performed with immunoSEQ multiplex PCR; in TCRdb, only in-frame clones are kept and a portion is missing. The V and J calls and clone size are taken from that table; D and trimming were inferred from the DNA. The data show around 340,000 clones, about 88% seen once. V is TRBV7-3 and J is TRBJ1-4; TRBD1 is a possible D gene (5 bases). The source of this sequence is a woman between 55 and 75 years old with COVID-19, enrolled during active disease. Sequenced: peripheral blood. CDR3 region: CASSPGYGEKLFF. CDR3 coding DNA: TGTGCCAGCAGCCCAGGGTATGGTGAAAAACTGTTTTTT.